What follows describes a single T cell receptor (beta chain). At one boundary the junction diverges from the germline segment, which might be a read error. Germline V gene sequence: CDR1 SGHVS, CDR2 FQNEAQ. The CDR3 has 13 residues. The data stem from a study of T cells in Graves' hyperthyroidism and ophthalmopathy. Researchers took RNA transcripts and amplified the TCR beta CDR3 regions from them. A first-round RT-PCR of the TCR CDR3 used the HTBI primer set. MiXCR, run by TCRdb on the multiplex PCR reads, gives a single entry per CDR3 protein. The repertoire holds tens of thousands of distinct CDR3 sequences, with roughly 50% as singletons.

This receptor was taken from a woman in her forties or fifties with Graves' ophthalmopathy. Sequencing was done on a sample of blood. This rearrangement joins TRBV7-8 to TRBJ2-5; D is unresolved. The CDR3 loop is CAGSLDSVESQYF. The DNA of the CDR3 is TGTGCCGGCAGCTTAGACTCAGTAGAGTCCCAGTACTTC.